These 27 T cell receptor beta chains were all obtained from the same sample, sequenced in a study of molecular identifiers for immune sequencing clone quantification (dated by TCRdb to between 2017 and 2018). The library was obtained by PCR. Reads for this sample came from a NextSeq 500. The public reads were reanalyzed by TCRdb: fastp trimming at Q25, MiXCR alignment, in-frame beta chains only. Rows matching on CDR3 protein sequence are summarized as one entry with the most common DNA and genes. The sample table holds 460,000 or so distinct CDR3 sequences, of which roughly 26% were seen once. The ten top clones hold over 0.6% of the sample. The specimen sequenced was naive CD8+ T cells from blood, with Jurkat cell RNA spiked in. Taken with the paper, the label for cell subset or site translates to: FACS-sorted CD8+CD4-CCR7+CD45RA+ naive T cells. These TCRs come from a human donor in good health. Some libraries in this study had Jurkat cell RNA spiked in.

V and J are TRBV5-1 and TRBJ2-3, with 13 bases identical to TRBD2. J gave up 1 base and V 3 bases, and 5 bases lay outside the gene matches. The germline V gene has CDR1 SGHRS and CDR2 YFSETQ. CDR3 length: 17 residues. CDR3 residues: CASSSGLAGTGTDTQYF. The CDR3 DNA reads TGCGCCAGCAGCTCGGGACTAGCGGGGACTGGCACAGATACGCAGTATTTT.

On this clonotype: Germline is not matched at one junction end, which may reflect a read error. CDR3: CASSQDRGTSEEPQYF. The CDR3 DNA sequence: TGCGCCAGCAGCCAAGATCGAGGGACTTCTGAAGAGCCCCAGTACTTC. This chain links TRBV4-1 with TRBJ2-5; tentatively, D is TRBD2 (6 bases). The CDR3 is 16 amino acids. Germline CDR1 reads MGHRA; CDR2 reads YSYEKL.

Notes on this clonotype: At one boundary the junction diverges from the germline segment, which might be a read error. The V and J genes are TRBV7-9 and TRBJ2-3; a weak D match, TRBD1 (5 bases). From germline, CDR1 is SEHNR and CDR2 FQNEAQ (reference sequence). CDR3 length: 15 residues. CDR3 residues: CARSSTVSGADTQYF. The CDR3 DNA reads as TGTGCCCGCAGCTCGACAGTGTCTGGCGCAGATACGCAGTATTTT.

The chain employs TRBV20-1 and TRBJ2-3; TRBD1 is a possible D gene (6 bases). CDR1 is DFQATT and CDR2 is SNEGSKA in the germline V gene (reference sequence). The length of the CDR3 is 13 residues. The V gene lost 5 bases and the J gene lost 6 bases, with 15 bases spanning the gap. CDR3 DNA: TGCAGTGCTGGGGGCGACTTTCGGGATACGCAGTATTTT. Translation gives CSAGGDFRDTQYF.

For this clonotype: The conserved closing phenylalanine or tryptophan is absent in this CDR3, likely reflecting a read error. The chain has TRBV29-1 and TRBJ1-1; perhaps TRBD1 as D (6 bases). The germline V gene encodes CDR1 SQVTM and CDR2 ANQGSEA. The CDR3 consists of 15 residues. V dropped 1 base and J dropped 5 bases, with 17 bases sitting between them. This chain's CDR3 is CSVEGAGALGTEAFI. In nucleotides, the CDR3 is TGCAGCGTTGAAGGGGCAGGGGCCCTGGGAACTGAAGCTTTCATT.

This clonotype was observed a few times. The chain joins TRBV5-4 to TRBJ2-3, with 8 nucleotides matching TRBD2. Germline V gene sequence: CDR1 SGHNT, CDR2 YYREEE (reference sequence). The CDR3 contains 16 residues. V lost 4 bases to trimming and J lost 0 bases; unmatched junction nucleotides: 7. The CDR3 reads CASSRTWTSSTDTQYF. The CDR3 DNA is TGTGCCAGCAGCCGTACTTGGACTAGCAGCACAGATACGCAGTATTTT.

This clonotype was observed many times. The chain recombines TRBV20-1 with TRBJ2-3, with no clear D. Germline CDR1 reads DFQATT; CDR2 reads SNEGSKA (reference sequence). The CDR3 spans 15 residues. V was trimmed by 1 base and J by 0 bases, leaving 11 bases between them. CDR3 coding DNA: TGCAGTGCTAGAGGTTTATGGTCTAGCACAGATACGCAGTATTTT. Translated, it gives CSARGLWSSTDTQYF.

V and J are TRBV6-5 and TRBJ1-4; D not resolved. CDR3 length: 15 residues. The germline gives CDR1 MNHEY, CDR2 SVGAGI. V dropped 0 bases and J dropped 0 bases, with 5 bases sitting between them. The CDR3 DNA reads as TGTGCCAGCAGTTACTCTGCTGCAACTAATGAAAAACTGTTTTTT. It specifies CASSYSAATNEKLFF.

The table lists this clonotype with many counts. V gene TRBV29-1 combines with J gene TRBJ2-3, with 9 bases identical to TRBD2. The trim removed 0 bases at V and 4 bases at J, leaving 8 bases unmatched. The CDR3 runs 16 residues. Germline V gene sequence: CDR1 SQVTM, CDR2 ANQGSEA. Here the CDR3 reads CSVEDQSGRSADTQYF. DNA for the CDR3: TGCAGCGTTGAAGATCAAAGCGGGAGGTCGGCAGATACGCAGTATTTT.

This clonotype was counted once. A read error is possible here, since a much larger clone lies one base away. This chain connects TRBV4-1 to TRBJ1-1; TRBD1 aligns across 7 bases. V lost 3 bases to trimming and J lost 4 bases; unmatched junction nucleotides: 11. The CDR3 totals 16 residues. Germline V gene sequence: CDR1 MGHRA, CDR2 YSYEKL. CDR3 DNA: TGCGCCAGCAGCCAGAGGGCCGGGACAGTGATCACTGAAGCTTTCTTT. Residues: CASSQRAGTVITEAFF.

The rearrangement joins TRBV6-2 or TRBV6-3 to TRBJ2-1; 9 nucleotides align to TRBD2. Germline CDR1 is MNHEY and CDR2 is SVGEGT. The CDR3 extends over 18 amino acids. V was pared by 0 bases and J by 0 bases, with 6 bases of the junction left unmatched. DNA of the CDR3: TGTGCCAGCAGTTACTCGATGCTAGCGGGGAGCTCCTACAATGAGCAGTTCTTC. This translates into CASSYSMLAGSSYNEQFF.

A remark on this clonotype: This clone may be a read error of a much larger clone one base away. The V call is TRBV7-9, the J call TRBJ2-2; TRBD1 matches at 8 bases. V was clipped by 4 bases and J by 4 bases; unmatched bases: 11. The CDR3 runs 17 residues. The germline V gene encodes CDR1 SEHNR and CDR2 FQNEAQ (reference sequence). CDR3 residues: CASSWSRGRGLTGELFF. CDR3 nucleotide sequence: TGTGCCAGCAGCTGGTCCCGGGGCAGGGGGCTCACCGGGGAGCTGTTTTTT.

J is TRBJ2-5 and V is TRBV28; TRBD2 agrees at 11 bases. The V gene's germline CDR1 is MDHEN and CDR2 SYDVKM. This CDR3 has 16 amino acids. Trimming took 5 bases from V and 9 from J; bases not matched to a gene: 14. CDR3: CASSSSSGRSQAPQYF. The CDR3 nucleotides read TGTGCCAGCAGTAGCTCTAGCGGGAGGTCCCAAGCGCCCCAGTACTTC.

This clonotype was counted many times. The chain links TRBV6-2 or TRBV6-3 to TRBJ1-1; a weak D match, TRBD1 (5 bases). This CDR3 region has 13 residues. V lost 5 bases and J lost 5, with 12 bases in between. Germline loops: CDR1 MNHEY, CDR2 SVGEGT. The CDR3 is CASSAREGTEAFF. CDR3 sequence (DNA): TGTGCCAGCAGTGCCAGGGAGGGAACTGAAGCTTTCTTT.

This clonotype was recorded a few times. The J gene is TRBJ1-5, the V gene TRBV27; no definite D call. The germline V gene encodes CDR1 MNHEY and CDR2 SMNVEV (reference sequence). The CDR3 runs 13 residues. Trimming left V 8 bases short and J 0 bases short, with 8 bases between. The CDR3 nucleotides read TGTGCCAGCGCCTACACTAGCAATCAGCCCCAGCATTTT. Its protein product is CASAYTSNQPQHF.

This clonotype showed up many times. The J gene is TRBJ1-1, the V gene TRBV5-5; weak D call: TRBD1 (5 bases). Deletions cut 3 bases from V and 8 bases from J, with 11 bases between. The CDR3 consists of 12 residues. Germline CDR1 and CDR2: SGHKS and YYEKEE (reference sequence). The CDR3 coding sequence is TGTGCCAGCAGCTACGAGGACATGGAAGCTTTCTTT. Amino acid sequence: CASSYEDMEAFF.

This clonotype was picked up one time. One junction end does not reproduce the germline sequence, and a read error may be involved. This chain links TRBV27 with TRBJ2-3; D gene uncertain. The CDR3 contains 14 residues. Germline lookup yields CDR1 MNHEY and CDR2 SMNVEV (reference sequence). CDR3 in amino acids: CASSLIESTATQYF. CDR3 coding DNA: TGTGCCAGCAGTTTAATCGAGAGCACAGCTACGCAGTATTTT.

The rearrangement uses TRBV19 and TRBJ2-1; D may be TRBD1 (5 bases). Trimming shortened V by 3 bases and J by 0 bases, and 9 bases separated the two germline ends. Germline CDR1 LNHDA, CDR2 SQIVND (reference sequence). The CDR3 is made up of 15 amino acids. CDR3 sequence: CASSIDSYSYNEQFF. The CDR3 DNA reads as TGTGCCAGTAGTATTGACAGCTACTCCTACAATGAGCAGTTCTTC. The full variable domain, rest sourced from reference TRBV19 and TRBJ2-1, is DGGITQSPKYLFRKEGQNVTLSCEQNLNHDAMYWYRQDPGQGLRLIYYSQIVNDFQKGDIAEGYSVSREKKESFPLTVTSAQKNPTAFYLCASSIDSYSYNEQFFGPGTRLTVL.

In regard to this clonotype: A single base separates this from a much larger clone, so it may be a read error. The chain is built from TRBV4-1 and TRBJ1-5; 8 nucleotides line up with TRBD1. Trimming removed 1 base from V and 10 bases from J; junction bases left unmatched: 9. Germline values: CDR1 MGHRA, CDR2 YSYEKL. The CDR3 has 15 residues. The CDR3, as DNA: TGCGCCAGCAGCCAAGGTCCAGGGGGCTATGATCCCCAGCATTTT. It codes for CASSQGPGGYDPQHF.

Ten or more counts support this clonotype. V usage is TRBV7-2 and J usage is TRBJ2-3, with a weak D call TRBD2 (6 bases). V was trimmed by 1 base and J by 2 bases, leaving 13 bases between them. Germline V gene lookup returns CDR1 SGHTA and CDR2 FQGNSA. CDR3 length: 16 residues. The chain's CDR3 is CASSLVGGTYTDTQYF. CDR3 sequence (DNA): TGTGCCAGCAGCTTAGTCGGCGGGACCTACACAGATACGCAGTATTTT. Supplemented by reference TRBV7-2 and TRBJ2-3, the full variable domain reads GAGVSQSPSNKVTEKGKDVELRCDPISGHTALYWYRQSLGQGLEFLIYFQGNSAPDKSGLPSDRFSAERTGGSVSTLTIQRTQQEDSAVYLCASSLVGGTYTDTQYFGPGTRLTVL.

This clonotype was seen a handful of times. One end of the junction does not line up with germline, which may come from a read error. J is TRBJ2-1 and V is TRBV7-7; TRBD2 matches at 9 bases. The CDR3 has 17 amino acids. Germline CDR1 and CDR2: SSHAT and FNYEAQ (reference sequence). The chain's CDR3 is CASSRGTSRPHSDEQFF. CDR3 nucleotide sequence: TGTGCTAGCAGCCGAGGGACTAGCCGTCCTCATTCGGATGAGCAGTTCTTC.

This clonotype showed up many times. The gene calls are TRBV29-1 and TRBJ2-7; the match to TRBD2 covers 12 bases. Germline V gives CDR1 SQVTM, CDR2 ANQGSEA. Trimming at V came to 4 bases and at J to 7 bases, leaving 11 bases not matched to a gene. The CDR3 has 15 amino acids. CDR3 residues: CSVVFLAGGPGEQYF. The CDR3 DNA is TGCAGCGTTGTGTTCCTAGCGGGAGGGCCGGGTGAGCAGTACTTC.

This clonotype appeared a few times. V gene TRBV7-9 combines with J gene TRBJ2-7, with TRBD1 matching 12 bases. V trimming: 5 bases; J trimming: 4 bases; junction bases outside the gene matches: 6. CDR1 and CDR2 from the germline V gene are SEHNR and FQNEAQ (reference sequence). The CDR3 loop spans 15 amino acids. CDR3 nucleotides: TGTGCCAGCAGCGGAGGGACAGGGGGCAGGTACGAGCAGTACTTC. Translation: CASSGGTGGRYEQYF. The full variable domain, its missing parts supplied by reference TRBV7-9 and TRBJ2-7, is DTGVSQNPRHKITKRGQNVTFRCDPISEHNRLYWYRQTLGQGPEFLTYFQNEAQLEKSRLLSDRFSAERPKGSFSTLEIQRTEQGDSAMYLCASSGGTGGRYEQYFGPGTRLTVT.

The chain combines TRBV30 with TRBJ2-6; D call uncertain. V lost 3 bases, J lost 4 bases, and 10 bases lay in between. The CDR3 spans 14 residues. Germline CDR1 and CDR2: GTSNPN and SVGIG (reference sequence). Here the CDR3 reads CAWRAPLGANVLTF. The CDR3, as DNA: TGTGCCTGGAGGGCCCCCCTGGGGGCCAACGTCCTGACTTTC.

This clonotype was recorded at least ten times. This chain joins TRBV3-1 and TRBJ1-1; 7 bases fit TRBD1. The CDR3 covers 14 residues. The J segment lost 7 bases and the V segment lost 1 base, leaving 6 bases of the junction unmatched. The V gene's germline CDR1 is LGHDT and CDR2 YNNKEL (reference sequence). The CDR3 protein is CASSQGSGGVEAFF. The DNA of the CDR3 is TGTGCCAGCAGCCAAGGCTCAGGGGGGGTTGAAGCTTTCTTT.

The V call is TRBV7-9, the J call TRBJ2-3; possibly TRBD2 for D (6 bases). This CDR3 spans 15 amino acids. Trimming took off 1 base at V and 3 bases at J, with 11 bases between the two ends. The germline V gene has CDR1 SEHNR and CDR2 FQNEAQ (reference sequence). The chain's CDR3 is CASSLGDSLTDTQYF. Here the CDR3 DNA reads TGTGCCAGCAGCTTAGGGGACTCCCTAACAGATACGCAGTATTTT.

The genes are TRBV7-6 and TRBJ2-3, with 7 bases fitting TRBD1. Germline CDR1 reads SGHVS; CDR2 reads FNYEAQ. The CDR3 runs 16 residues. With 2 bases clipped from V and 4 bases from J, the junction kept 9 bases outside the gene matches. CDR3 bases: TGTGCCAGCAGCTTACCCACAGGGGTAGGCGCAGATACGCAGTATTTT. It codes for CASSLPTGVGADTQYF.